This T cell receptor (beta chain) was captured by sequencing in a study of massively parallel sequencing of T cell beta chains (dated by TCRdb to between 2009 and 2010). About the full investigation: Using 5'-RACE, Illumina short-read sequencing and a dedicated short-read assembly strategy, the study profiled the diversity of human TCR beta CDR3 in peripheral blood.

This clonotype has more than one count but fewer than ten. This receptor's antigen is unknown. No much larger clone exists at a distance of one base, and base qualities are not known. V loses 1 base of germline sequence and J loses 6 bases, and the interval between the two ends is 12 bases. CDR1 and CDR2 are read off the germline V gene (reference sequence) as SGHAT and FQDESV. From cysteine to phenylalanine, the CDR3 is 14 amino acids long. Of all the DNA, just the CDR3 is kept, 42 bases in frame from base 1. Broad study findings and their caveats: CDR3 beta length spanned 21 to 81 nucleotides, with a peak at 45 nucleotides. TRBV usage was found to range from roughly 0.0097% for TRBV17 to around 27% for TRBV20-1, and TRBJ usage was found to range from about 1.5% for TRBJ2-6 to about 17% for TRBJ2-1. Because the RNA was pooled from many donors, population-average clonotype abundance rather than any individual repertoire is reflected in the results. Preferential PCR amplification of some TRBV and TRBJ sequences may have skewed the reported gene usage frequencies. By subsampling, clonotype counts were shown to rise linearly with read number, indicating that sequencing depth was far from saturation. A single sequence read supported most clonotypes (about 70% of the roughly 34,000), and this single-read support could in principle inflate apparent diversity. Only about 23,000 (67.4%) of the clonotypes could be assigned a unique TRBV gene. Among 30,000 to 35,000 distinct clonotypes, 65.3% of clonotypes but only roughly 20% of assemblies were accounted for by single-copy clonotypes.

Sequenced on an Illumina Genome Analyzer II. After two rounds of nested PCR using TRBC1/TRBC2-specific primers, a RACE product of roughly 520 bp was obtained and then gel-purified. To give RACE a 5' anchor, first-strand cDNA synthesis used a TRBC-specific primer together with a template-switching oligonucleotide. The RACE amplicon was too long for direct short-read sequencing, so it was concatemerized by ligation and sheared by sonication. PAGE was used to isolate a size fraction of 100 to 300 bp, and that fraction then underwent shotgun sequencing on the Illumina platform. Sequencing on an Illumina GAII produced 18.8 million 36-nt reads and 21.7 million 50-nt single-end reads in separate runs. The authors' pipeline ran thus. Assembly of the pooled roughly 40 million reads was performed with iSSAKE using parameters -m 15, -o 2 and -r 0.7. Reads that aligned to the ends of Ensembl TRBV gene predictions and carried unmatched junctional bases were used to seed de novo CDR3 beta assemblies. Clonotype abundance was estimated from the count of matching assembled contigs rather than from raw read depth. Of the assembled clonotypes, about 2,100 (around 5.9%) were found to have in-frame stop codons and were removed, so that some 34,000 productive clonotypes were retained. Sanger sequencing of cloned RACE products gave 288 unique TCR sequences, and around 70% of them were also found in the Illumina assembly. TCRdb trimmed public reads at Q25 via fastp, called clones via MiXCR and kept in-frame beta chains. Under each unique CDR3 protein, matching rows form one entry showing the most common genes and DNA. Clone size and V and J calls follow TCRdb, not the original study. The table for this sample lists 3,500 to 5,000 distinct CDR3 sequences; roughly two fifths of them were counted only once. 2.9% of the sample rests with the top ten.

The donor pool comprised under 500 males and about 160 females, all aged about 18 to 40 years. Peripheral leukocyte polyA+ RNA was isolated from about 170 liters of pooled peripheral blood. A commercial mRNA preparation from normal human peripheral blood leukocytes pooled from approximately 570 individuals was used as the starting material. The rearranged segments are TRBV11-1 and TRBJ1-2, with no confidently assigned D gene. The sequenced material came from commercial RNA from peripheral blood pooled from many donors. This sequence originates from a pool of human donors in good health; the sample was commercial RNA pooled from many donors. The CDR3 protein: CASSLVLGRDGYTF. The DNA is as follows: TGTGCCAGCAGCTTAGTGCTGGGGAGGGATGGCTACACCTTC.